The clone carrying this T cell receptor beta chain has only a few counts. Its specificity is unknown. The sample comes from a study of post-analysis software for immune sequencing data. Unique molecular identifiers featured in each of the TCR beta cDNA libraries. The authors obtained approximately 540,000 cDNA molecules from about 0.94 to 9.7 million T cells. TCRdb redid the calling of the PCR reads with MiXCR, one entry per CDR3 protein. In the table there are hundreds of thousands of distinct CDR3 sequences, 44% of which are singletons. CDR3 length equals 13 residues. The V end lost 5 bases, the J end lost 6 bases, and 14 bases lay between the germline ends. Per germline, CDR1 SGHVS and CDR2 FNYEAQ. General observations from the study: A significant reduction in normalized Chao1 diversity was observed in multiple sclerosis patients versus controls. When patients were compared with controls, a handful of TRBV segments were more frequent, TRBV5-6, TRBV5-1 and TRBV20-1 among them. Samples prepared in the same batch strongly co-clustered by F measure.

The sequenced sample consisted of blood. The chain employs TRBV7-6 and TRBJ2-7, with D possibly TRBD1 on 6 matching bases. The sequence derives from a girl aged 10 to 17 with multiple sclerosis. CDR3 sequence (DNA): TGTGCCAGCAGCCTACAGGGCCCTGGCGAGCAGTACTTC. Protein sequence: CASSLQGPGEQYF.